This T cell receptor (beta chain) was sequenced for a study of T cells in Graves' hyperthyroidism and ophthalmopathy. Study observations and caveats: Stable hyperthyroidism and ophthalmopathy were separated using 13 V-J signatures. Blood held most thyroid clonotypes expanded above 0.001 frequency.

This clonotype was counted at least ten times. Antigen: not known. Amplification targeted TCR beta CDR3 regions from RNA transcripts. An initial round of RT-PCR targeting the TCR CDR3 relied on the HTBI primer set. TCRdb re-called the multiplex PCR reads through MiXCR, storing one row per CDR3 protein. The sample holds about 50,000 distinct CDR3 sequences, roughly 49% seen once. Germline CDR1 and CDR2: MNHEY and SVGAGI. V was pared by 7 bases and J by 3 bases, with 11 bases of the junction left unmatched. The CDR3 has 16 amino acids. The hyperthyroidism was newly diagnosed and had lasted under 2 months; the patients were aged 18 to 65. Those patients with uncontrolled infection, other autoimmune disease, pregnancy or lactation were excluded.

The sample was peripheral blood or thyroid tissue (not recorded which). The TCR originated in a woman aged 45-65 years with Graves' hyperthyroidism. The rearrangement joins TRBV6-5 to TRBJ1-5; 8 nucleotides align to TRBD1. In DNA, the CDR3 is TGTGCCAGCATTGACTGGGCAGGGGGCCACAATCAGCCCCAGCATTTT. Translation: CASIDWAGGHNQPQHF.